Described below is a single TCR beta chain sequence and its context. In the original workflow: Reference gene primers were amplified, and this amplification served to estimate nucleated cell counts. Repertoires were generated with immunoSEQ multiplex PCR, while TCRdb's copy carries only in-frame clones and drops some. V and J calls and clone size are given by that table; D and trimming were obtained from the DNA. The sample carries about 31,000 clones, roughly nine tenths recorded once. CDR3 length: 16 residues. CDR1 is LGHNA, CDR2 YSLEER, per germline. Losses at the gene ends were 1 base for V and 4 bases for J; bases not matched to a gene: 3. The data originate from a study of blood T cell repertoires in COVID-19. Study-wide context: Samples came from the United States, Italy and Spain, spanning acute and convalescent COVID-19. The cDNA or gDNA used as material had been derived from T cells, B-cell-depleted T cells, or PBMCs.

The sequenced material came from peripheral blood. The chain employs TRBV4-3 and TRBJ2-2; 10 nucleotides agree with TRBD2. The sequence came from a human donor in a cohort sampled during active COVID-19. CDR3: CASSQVPSGSTGELFF. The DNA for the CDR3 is TGCGCCAGCAGCCAAGTTCCTAGCGGGAGCACCGGGGAGCTGTTTTTT.